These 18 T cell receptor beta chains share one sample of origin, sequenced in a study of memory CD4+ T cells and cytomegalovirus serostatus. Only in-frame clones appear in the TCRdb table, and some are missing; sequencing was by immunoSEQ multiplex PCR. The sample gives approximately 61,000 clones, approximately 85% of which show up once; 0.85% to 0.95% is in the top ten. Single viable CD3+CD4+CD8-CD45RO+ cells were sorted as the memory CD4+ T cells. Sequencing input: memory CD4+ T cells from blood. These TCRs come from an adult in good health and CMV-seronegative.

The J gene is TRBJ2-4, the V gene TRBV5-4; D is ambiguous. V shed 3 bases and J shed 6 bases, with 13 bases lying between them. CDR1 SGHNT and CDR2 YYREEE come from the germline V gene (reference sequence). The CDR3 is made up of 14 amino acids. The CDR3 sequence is CASSSSRVANIQYF. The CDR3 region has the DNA TGTGCCAGCAGCTCCTCTAGGGTCGCAAACATTCAGTACTTC.

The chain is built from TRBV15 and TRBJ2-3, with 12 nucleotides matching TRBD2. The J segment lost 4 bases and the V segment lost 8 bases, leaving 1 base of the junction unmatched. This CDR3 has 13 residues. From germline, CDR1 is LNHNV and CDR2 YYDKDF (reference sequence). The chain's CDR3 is CATGLAGSDTQYF. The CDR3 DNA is TGTGCCACCGGACTAGCGGGGTCAGATACGCAGTATTTT.

CDR3 sequence (DNA): TGCAGCGTTGGTTTGGCGGGAACTCGAAATGAGCAGTTCTTC. It specifies CSVGLAGTRNEQFF. The rearrangement links TRBV29-1 to TRBJ2-1; tentative D call: TRBD2 (6 bases). Trimming shortened V by 4 bases and J by 7 bases, and 17 bases separated the two germline ends. Germline V gene sequence: CDR1 SQVTM, CDR2 ANQGSEA. The CDR3 extends over 14 amino acids.

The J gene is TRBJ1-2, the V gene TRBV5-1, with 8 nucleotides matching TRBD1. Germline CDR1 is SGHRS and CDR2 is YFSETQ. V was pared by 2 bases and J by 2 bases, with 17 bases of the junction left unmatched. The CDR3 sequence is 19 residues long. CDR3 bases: TGCGCCAGCAGCTTCGGGCGGACAGGGTATGGATCTCCAAACTATGGCTACACCTTC. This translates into CASSFGRTGYGSPNYGYTF.

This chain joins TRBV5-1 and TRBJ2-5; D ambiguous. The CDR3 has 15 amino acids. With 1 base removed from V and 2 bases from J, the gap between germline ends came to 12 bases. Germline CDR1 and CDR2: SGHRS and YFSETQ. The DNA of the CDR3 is TGCGCCAGCAGCTTGAGTTTAGGCCTGCAAGAGACCCAGTACTTC. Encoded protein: CASSLSLGLQETQYF.

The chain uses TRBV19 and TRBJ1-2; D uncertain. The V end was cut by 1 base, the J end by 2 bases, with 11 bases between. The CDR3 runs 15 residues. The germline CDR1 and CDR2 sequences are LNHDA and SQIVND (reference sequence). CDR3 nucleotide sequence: TGTGCCAGTAGTATAGGTTCCAGAGGGAACTATGGCTACACCTTC. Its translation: CASSIGSRGNYGYTF.

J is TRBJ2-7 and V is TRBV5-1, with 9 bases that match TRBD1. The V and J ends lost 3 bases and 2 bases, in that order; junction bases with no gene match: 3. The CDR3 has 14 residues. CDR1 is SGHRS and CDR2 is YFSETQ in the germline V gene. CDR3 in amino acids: CASSSRQGAYEQYF. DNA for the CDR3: TGCGCCAGCAGCTCGCGACAGGGGGCCTACGAGCAGTACTTC.

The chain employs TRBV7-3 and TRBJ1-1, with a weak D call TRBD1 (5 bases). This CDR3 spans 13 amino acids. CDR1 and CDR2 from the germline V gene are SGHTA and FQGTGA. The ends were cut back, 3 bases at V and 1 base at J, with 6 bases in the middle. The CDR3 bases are TGTGCCAGCAGCTTTCAGGGGAACACTGAAGCTTTCTTT. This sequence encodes CASSFQGNTEAFF.

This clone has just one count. Here the CDR3 reads CASSADRMGNQPQHF. The CDR3 region has the DNA TGTGCCAGCAGTGCCGACAGGATGGGCAATCAGCCCCAGCATTTT. V gene TRBV2 combines with J gene TRBJ1-5, with a weak D call TRBD1 (6 bases). This CDR3 region has 15 residues. Trimming took 4 bases from V and 2 from J, leaving 12 bases between them. The germline V gene has CDR1 SNHLY and CDR2 FYNNEI.

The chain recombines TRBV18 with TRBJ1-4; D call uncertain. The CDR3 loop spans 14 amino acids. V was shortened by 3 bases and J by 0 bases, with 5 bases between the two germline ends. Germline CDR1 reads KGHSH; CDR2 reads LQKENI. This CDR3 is CASSPGATNEKLFF. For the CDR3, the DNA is TGTGCCAGCTCACCGGGAGCAACTAATGAAAAACTGTTTTTT.

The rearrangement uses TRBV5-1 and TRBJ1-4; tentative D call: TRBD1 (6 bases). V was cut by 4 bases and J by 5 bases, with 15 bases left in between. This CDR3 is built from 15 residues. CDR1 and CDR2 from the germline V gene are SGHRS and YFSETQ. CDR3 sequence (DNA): TGCGCCAGCAGCACTTCGACAGGCGACAATGAAAAACTGTTTTTT. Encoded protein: CASSTSTGDNEKLFF.

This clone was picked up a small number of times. The CDR3 loop reads CASSLRAVSSYNEQFF. DNA for the CDR3: TGTGCCAGCAGCCTGCGGGCGGTGAGCTCCTACAATGAGCAGTTCTTC. V and J are TRBV14 and TRBJ2-1; D perhaps matches TRBD2 (5 bases). V was shortened by 4 bases and J by 0 bases, with 13 bases between the two germline ends. CDR1 and CDR2 from the germline V gene are SGHDN and FVKESK. The CDR3 runs 16 residues.

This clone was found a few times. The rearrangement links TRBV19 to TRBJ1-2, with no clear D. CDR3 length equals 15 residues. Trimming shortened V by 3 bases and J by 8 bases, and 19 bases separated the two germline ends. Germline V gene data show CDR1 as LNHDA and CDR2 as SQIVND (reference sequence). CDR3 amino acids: CASSIGRRLDRGYTF. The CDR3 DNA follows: TGTGCCAGTAGTATCGGAAGGAGGCTTGACCGCGGCTACACCTTC.

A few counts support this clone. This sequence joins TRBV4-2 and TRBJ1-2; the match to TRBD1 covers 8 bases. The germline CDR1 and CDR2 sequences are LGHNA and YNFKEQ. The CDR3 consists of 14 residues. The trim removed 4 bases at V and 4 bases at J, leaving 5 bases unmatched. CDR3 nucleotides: TGTGCCAGCAGCCCTGACAGGGGAGTCTATGGCTACACCTTC. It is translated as CASSPDRGVYGYTF.

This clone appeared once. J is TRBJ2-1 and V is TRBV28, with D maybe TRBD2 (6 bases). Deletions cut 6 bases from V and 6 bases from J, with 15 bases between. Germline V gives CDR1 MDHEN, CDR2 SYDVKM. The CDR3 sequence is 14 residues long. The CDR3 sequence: CASSGLLRTNEQFF. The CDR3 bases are TGTGCCAGCAGCGGACTACTACGAACCAATGAGCAGTTCTTC.

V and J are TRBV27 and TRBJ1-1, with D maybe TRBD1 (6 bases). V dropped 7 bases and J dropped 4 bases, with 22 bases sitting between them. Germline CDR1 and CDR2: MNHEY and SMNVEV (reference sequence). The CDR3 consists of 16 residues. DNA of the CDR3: TGTGCCAGCACCACCCTCAGGGGAGCGGGCCTCACTGAAGCTTTCTTT. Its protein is CASTTLRGAGLTEAFF.

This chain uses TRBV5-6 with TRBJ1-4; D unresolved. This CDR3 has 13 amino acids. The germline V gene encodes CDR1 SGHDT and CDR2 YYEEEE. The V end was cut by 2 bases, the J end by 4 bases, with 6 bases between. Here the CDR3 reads CASSFRFNEKLFF. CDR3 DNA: TGTGCCAGCAGCTTCAGGTTTAATGAAAAACTGTTTTTT.

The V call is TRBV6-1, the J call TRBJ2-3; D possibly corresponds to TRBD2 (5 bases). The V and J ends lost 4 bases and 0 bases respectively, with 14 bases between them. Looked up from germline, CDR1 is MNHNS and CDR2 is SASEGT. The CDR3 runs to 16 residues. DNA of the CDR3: TGTGCCAGCAGTGGAAGGACTGGAACTAGCACAGATACGCAGTATTTT. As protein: CASSGRTGTSTDTQYF.